The next 24 T cell receptor beta chains were all read from a single sample in a study of blood T cell repertoires in COVID-19. Data came from immunoSEQ multiplex PCR; TCRdb stores just in-frame clones and leaves some out. The table has around 130,000 clones, around 83% seen once. The sequenced sample was peripheral blood. All receptors come from a human donor in a cohort sampled during active COVID-19.

The chain links TRBV7-9 to TRBJ2-3, with D maybe TRBD1 (5 bases). Trimming took 5 bases from V and 8 from J, leaving 14 bases between them. Germline CDR1 SEHNR, CDR2 FQNEAQ (reference sequence). The CDR3 consists of 13 residues. The CDR3: CASSPRQSGTQYF. The CDR3 DNA reads as TGTGCCAGCAGCCCACGACAGTCCGGTACGCAGTATTTT.

The chain recombines TRBV30 with TRBJ2-4, with D possibly matching TRBD2 (5 bases). V lost 5 bases to trimming and J lost 0 bases, with 14 bases between them. The CDR3 loop spans 15 amino acids. CDR1 GTSNPN and CDR2 SVGIG come from the germline V gene (reference sequence). The CDR3 sequence: CAWELLGEAKNIQYF. The CDR3 bases are TGTGCCTGGGAACTACTCGGGGAAGCCAAAAACATTCAGTACTTC.

V and J are TRBV11-2 and TRBJ1-5; D is uncertain. Deletions cut 1 base from V and 5 bases from J, with 6 bases between. The CDR3 runs to 13 residues. CDR1 SGHAT and CDR2 FQNNGV come from the germline V gene. The CDR3 DNA sequence: TGTGCCAGCAGCTTAGGCCAGGATCAGCCCCAGCATTTT. Protein: CASSLGQDQPQHF.

The chain has TRBV10-3 and TRBJ2-3; unclear D gene. V lost 7 bases and J 3 bases, leaving 11 bases between the germline ends. CDR1 and CDR2 from the germline V gene are ENHRY and SYGVKD. The CDR3 length is 13 residues. CDR3 in amino acids: CAIMQSGTDTQYF. CDR3 nucleotides: TGTGCCATCATGCAGTCTGGTACAGATACGCAGTATTTT.

Worth noting for this clone: Different DNA sequences within this sample yield the same CDR3. The V gene is TRBV27, the J gene TRBJ2-7; tentative D call: TRBD1 (6 bases). Per germline, CDR1 MNHEY and CDR2 SMNVEV (reference sequence). V lost 4 bases and J lost 7, with 17 bases in between. The CDR3 runs to 14 residues. The CDR3 DNA is TGTGCCAGCAGTTCCCTGAAGAGAACAGGGGAGCAGTACTTC. As protein: CASSSLKRTGEQYF.

V is TRBV7-9 and J is TRBJ1-1; 7 bases fit TRBD1. The V gene's germline CDR1 is SEHNR and CDR2 FQNEAQ (reference sequence). CDR3 length: 14 residues. After removal of 4 bases from V and 2 bases from J, the junction contained 4 bases not matched to a gene. Here the CDR3 DNA reads TGTGCCAGCAGCTCCGGGACAGTTAACACTGAAGCTTTCTTT. This codes for CASSSGTVNTEAFF.

The chain links TRBV7-2 to TRBJ1-5; tentative D call: TRBD1 (5 bases). In germline, CDR1 is SGHTA, CDR2 FQGNSA. With 5 bases removed from V and 0 bases from J, the gap between germline ends came to 14 bases. There are 16 residues in the CDR3. The DNA of the CDR3 is TGTGCCAGCAGCCTCCAGACAGTTTATAGCAATCAGCCCCAGCATTTT. Its protein is CASSLQTVYSNQPQHF.

This chain uses TRBV7-9 with TRBJ1-2; TRBD1 is a possible D gene (5 bases). This CDR3 region has 14 residues. Trimming removed 0 bases from V and 8 bases from J, with 13 bases in between. Germline lookup yields CDR1 SEHNR and CDR2 FQNEAQ (reference sequence). The CDR3 here is CASSLAVDRGGYTF. In nucleotides, the CDR3 is TGTGCCAGCAGCTTAGCAGTAGACAGAGGAGGCTACACCTTC. Looking up the rest from reference TRBV7-9 and TRBJ1-2 gives the full variable domain: DTGVSQNPRHKITKRGQNVTFRCDPISEHNRLYWYRQTLGQGPEFLTYFQNEAQLEKSRLLSDRFSAERPKGSFSTLEIQRTEQGDSAMYLCASSLAVDRGGYTFGSGTRLTVV.

The rearrangement links TRBV7-2 to TRBJ2-3, with 7 bases that match TRBD2. The germline CDR1 and CDR2 sequences are SGHTA and FQGNSA. The CDR3 covers 15 residues. Trimming took 2 bases from V and 4 from J; bases not matched to a gene: 6. The CDR3 here is CASSLWGGEADTQYF. In nucleotides, the CDR3 is TGTGCCAGCAGCTTATGGGGAGGGGAGGCAGATACGCAGTATTTT.

This clone came up once. In DNA form, the CDR3 reads TGTGCCAGCAGTTTAACAGGGGTGAACACTGAAGCTTTCTTT. Protein product: CASSLTGVNTEAFF. The gene calls are TRBV5-5 and TRBJ1-1; 7 bases agree with TRBD1. V shed 5 bases and J 0 bases; nucleotides not matched to a gene: 4. Germline loops: CDR1 SGHKS, CDR2 YYEKEE (reference sequence). The CDR3 is 14 amino acids.

The V call is TRBV27, the J call TRBJ1-1; unclear D gene. CDR1 and CDR2 from the germline V gene are MNHEY and SMNVEV (reference sequence). The V and J ends lost 6 bases and 4 bases respectively, with 12 bases between them. The CDR3 is 13 residues long. The CDR3 DNA follows: TGTGCCAGCAGCAAGGACTACCTCACTGAAGCTTTCTTT. Protein sequence: CASSKDYLTEAFF.

This chain joins TRBV7-9 and TRBJ1-1, with D perhaps matching TRBD1 (5 bases). Germline loops: CDR1 SEHNR, CDR2 FQNEAQ (reference sequence). This CDR3 contains 11 residues. Trimming shortened V by 5 bases and J by 8 bases, and 9 bases separated the two germline ends. The CDR3 sequence: CASSAGKEAFF. CDR3 coding DNA: TGTGCCAGCAGCGCAGGGAAGGAAGCTTTCTTT.

The chain links TRBV28 to TRBJ2-2, with 7 nucleotides matching TRBD2. The V gene's germline CDR1 is MDHEN and CDR2 SYDVKM. The CDR3 is 16 amino acids. V gave up 6 bases and J gave up 5 bases; unmatched junction bases: 12. CDR3 nucleotides: TGTGCCAGCAGAGCGGGACCGCCCGACCTAACCGGGGAGCTGTTTTTT. Its protein product is CASRAGPPDLTGELFF.

The chain carries TRBV3-1 (or the pseudogene TRBV3-2) and TRBJ1-6; TRBD1 might be the D (5 bases). The CDR3 has 16 residues. The V end was cut by 1 base, the J end by 9 bases, with 16 bases between. The germline CDR1 and CDR2 sequences are LGHDT and YNNKEL (reference sequence). Written as DNA, the CDR3 is TGTGCCAGCAGCCAAGGTGGCCGGACAATTCCTTCACCCCTCCACTTT. Encoded protein: CASSQGGRTIPSPLHF.

CDR3 coding DNA: TGTGCCAGCAGCCCTGGACAGGATGCCTACGAGCAGTACTTC. Its translation: CASSPGQDAYEQYF. The rearrangement links TRBV5-4 to TRBJ2-7, with 7 nucleotides matching TRBD1. From germline, CDR1 is SGHNT and CDR2 YYREEE (reference sequence). The trim removed 4 bases at V and 2 bases at J, leaving 6 bases unmatched. The CDR3 runs to 14 residues.

This clone was recorded a few times. The V and J genes are TRBV6-5 and TRBJ2-3; TRBD2 aligns across 9 bases. The V gene end was trimmed by 8 bases and the J gene end by 4 bases; junction bases not matched to a gene: 10. CDR3 length: 15 residues. CDR1 MNHEY and CDR2 SVGAGI come from the germline V gene. Here the CDR3 reads CASWRREGRADTQYF. The CDR3 DNA follows: TGTGCCAGCTGGAGGCGGGAGGGCCGAGCAGATACGCAGTATTTT.

V is TRBV5-5 and J is TRBJ2-5, with D perhaps TRBD2 (7 bases). Germline lookup yields CDR1 SGHKS and CDR2 YYEKEE (reference sequence). The germline V and J ends were trimmed by 0 bases and 4 bases, with 10 bases remaining between them. CDR3 length equals 14 residues. The CDR3 loop is CASSLAGGRETQYF. The CDR3 coding sequence is TGTGCCAGCAGCTTGGCCGGGGGGCGAGAGACCCAGTACTTC.

The genes are TRBV27 and TRBJ2-3; TRBD2 matches at 9 bases. The germline V gene encodes CDR1 MNHEY and CDR2 SMNVEV (reference sequence). V dropped 8 bases and J dropped 6; count of bases not matched to a gene: 12. This CDR3 is 15 amino acids long. In nucleotides, the CDR3 is TGTGCCAGCTACCCCATAGCGGGAGCATTTGATACGCAGTATTTT. As protein: CASYPIAGAFDTQYF.

Comments on this clone: The same CDR3 is also encoded by other DNA sequences in this sample. The rearrangement links TRBV18 to TRBJ2-2, with 8 bases that match TRBD2. Germline V CDR1 and CDR2: KGHSH, LQKENI. V lost 0 bases to trimming and J lost 1 base; unmatched junction nucleotides: 1. There are 16 residues in the CDR3. CDR3 sequence (DNA): TGTGCCAGCTCACCACCGGCGGGAGGGAACACCGGGGAGCTGTTTTTT. Amino acids: CASSPPAGGNTGELFF. The full variable domain, completed using reference TRBV18 and TRBJ2-2, is NAGVMQNPRHLVRRRGQEARLRCSPMKGHSHVYWYRQLPEEGLKFMVYLQKENIIDESGMPKERFSAEFPKEGPSILRIQQVVRGDSAAYFCASSPPAGGNTGELFFGEGSRLTVL.

The gene calls are TRBV19 and TRBJ1-1; 9 bases are a match to TRBD1. V shed 3 bases and J 5 bases; nucleotides not matched to a gene: 7. The CDR3 sequence is 15 residues long. From germline, CDR1 is LNHDA and CDR2 SQIVND (reference sequence). The CDR3 loop reads CASSMRGQGGTEAFF. CDR3 nucleotides: TGTGCCAGTAGTATGAGGGGACAGGGTGGAACTGAAGCTTTCTTT.

This clone was seen once. The genes are TRBV6-2 or TRBV6-3 and TRBJ2-1; 10 bases are shared with TRBD2. The CDR3 spans 15 residues. Germline CDR1 reads MNHEY; CDR2 reads SVGEGT. V was clipped by 4 bases and J by 8 bases; unmatched bases: 8. The CDR3 DNA reads as TGTGCCAGCAGTTCTAGCGGGAGTGCTGTGGATGAGCAGTTCTTC. Protein product: CASSSSGSAVDEQFF.

This clone was seen a handful of times. V gene TRBV4-3 combines with J gene TRBJ2-1; possible D gene TRBD2, 5 bases. The germline V and J ends were trimmed by 1 base and 2 bases, with 9 bases remaining between them. The length of the CDR3 is 15 residues. In germline, CDR1 is LGHNA, CDR2 YSLEER. CDR3 protein: CASSQGADAYNEQFF. In DNA form, the CDR3 reads TGCGCCAGCAGCCAAGGAGCGGACGCCTACAATGAGCAGTTCTTC.

This sequence joins TRBV5-5 and TRBJ2-3; D possibly corresponds to TRBD1 (6 bases). Trimming cost V 4 bases and J 2 bases, with 11 bases left between them. This CDR3 region has 14 residues. Germline CDR1 reads SGHKS; CDR2 reads YYEKEE (reference sequence). The CDR3 DNA reads TGTGCCAGCAGCACCCAGGGGCCCACAGATACGCAGTATTTT. Its protein is CASSTQGPTDTQYF.

The chain links TRBV19 to TRBJ1-2; possible D gene TRBD1, 6 bases. CDR1 and CDR2 (germline): LNHDA, SQIVND (reference sequence). This CDR3 contains 14 residues. V was shortened by 10 bases and J by 0 bases, with 15 bases between the two germline ends. CDR3 DNA: TGTGCCACCCGGTCGTGGACAGCTAACTATGGCTACACCTTC. It specifies CATRSWTANYGYTF.